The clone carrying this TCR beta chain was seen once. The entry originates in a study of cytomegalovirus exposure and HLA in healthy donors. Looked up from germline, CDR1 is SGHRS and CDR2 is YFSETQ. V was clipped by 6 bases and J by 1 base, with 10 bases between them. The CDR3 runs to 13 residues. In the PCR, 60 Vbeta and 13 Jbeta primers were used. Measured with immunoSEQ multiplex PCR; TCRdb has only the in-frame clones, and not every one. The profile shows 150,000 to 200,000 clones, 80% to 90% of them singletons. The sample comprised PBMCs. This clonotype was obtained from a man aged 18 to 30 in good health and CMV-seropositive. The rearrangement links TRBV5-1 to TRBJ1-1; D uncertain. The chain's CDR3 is CASTAGWNTEAFF. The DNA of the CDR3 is TGCGCCAGCACCGCAGGCTGGAACACTGAAGCTTTCTTT.